The rows below give T cell receptor beta chains drawn from one sample of a study of T cell responses to AZD1222 COVID-19 vaccine. Using immunoSEQ multiplex PCR, the repertoire was profiled, and TCRdb retains in-frame clones only, with some absent. The sample has about 180,000 clones, over 80% seen once. This sample comprised peripheral blood, obtained 28 days after the second dose of the MenACWY control vaccine. The receptors derive from an adult who received the MenACWY meningococcal vaccine as a control. CDR3s include the opening cysteine and the closing phenylalanine or tryptophan. The D gene is left open where the match is weak. Clone sizes are given selectively: once, few, many, or a class where the clone is expanded.

d_call	cdr3_length	clone_size	v_call	j_call	cdr3_nt	cdr3_aa
NA	13	NA	TRBV2	TRBJ2-5	TGTGCCAGCAGCCCTAGGGGGAAAGAGACCCAGTACTTC	CASSPRGKETQYF
NA	17	NA	TRBV7-2	TRBJ1-6	TGTGCCAGCAGCTCCGACCCCGTGGGCTCCTATAATTCACCCCTCCACTTT	CASSSDPVGSYNSPLHF
NA	15	once	TRBV4-1	TRBJ1-1	TGCGCCAGCAGCCAAGATCCGGCTCCCGAATCTGAAGCTTTCTTT	CASSQDPAPESEAFF
TRBD2	15	NA	TRBV5-1	TRBJ2-2	TGCGCCAGCAGGCCCCTCCTAGCGGCCACCGGGGAGCTGTTTTTT	CASRPLLAATGELFF
NA	11	NA	TRBV10-2	TRBJ1-2	TGCGCCAGCAGTGAGGGCTATGGCTACACCTTC	CASSEGYGYTF
TRBD1	12	once	TRBV11-2	TRBJ1-1	TGTGCCAGCAACAGGGGAGGTACTGAAGCTTTCTTT	CASNRGGTEAFF
TRBD2	14	few	TRBV5-1	TRBJ2-5	TGCGCCAGCAGCCAAGGACTAGCGGGGGGGCCGGAGTACTTC	CASSQGLAGGPEYF
NA	14	NA	TRBV4-2	TRBJ1-2	TGTGCCAGCAGCCAAGCGGGGGCGGGCTATGGCTACACCTTC	CASSQAGAGYGYTF
TRBD1	14	NA	TRBV7-8	TRBJ1-4	TGTGCCAGCAGCCGAGACAGGGGGGATGAAAAACTGTTTTTT	CASSRDRGDEKLFF
NA	15	NA	TRBV28	TRBJ1-4	TGTGCCAGCAGATTCCTCGGCCCCGGAGGGGAAAAACTGTTTTTT	CASRFLGPGGEKLFF
TRBD1	15	NA	TRBV9	TRBJ2-1	TGTGCCAGCAGCACATGGACAGGGGAGGTCGATGAGCAGTTCTTC	CASSTWTGEVDEQFF
NA	13	NA	TRBV6-4	TRBJ1-1	TGTGCCAGCAGTCGACAGACGAACACTGAAGCTTTCTTT	CASSRQTNTEAFF
NA	15	NA	TRBV7-9	TRBJ2-2	TGTGCCAGCAGCTTAGGTAGCGTCGACACCGGGGAGCTGTTTTTT	CASSLGSVDTGELFF
TRBD1	13	few	TRBV6-6	TRBJ1-1	TGTGCCAGCAGTTTGGAGCCGACAGGGAAGGCTTTCTTT	CASSLEPTGKAFF
NA	13	NA	TRBV30	TRBJ1-3	TGTGCCTGGTATTGGGAGTCTGGAAACACCATATATTTT	CAWYWESGNTIYF
NA	13	NA	TRBV5-4	TRBJ1-1	TGTGCCAGCAGTTCCGGGGGGGGCGGGTTTCTTTTCTTT	CASSSGGGGFLFF
TRBD1	17	NA	TRBV7-9	TRBJ2-2	TGTGCCAGCAGCTTCCAGGGACAGGGGGCGCGTACCGGGGAGCTGTTTTTT	CASSFQGQGARTGELFF
NA	15	NA	TRBV6-1	TRBJ2-7	TGTGCCAGCAGTGAAGCGCCACAGTCGCCCTACGAGCAGTACTTC	CASSEAPQSPYEQYF
TRBD1	16	NA	TRBV6-1	TRBJ1-1	TGTGCCAGCAGTGAATTAAGACAGGGGGCCAGGACTGAAGCTTTCTTT	CASSELRQGARTEAFF
NA	13	NA	TRBV28	TRBJ1-4	TGTGCCAGCAGGCGGGCAGTTAATGAAAAACTGTTTTTT	CASRRAVNEKLFF
NA	15	NA	TRBV2	TRBJ1-6	TGTGCCAGCAGGGACCAGGGCAACCGGAATTCACCCCTCCACTTT	CASRDQGNRNSPLHF
NA	15	many	TRBV6-5	TRBJ1-6	TGTGCCAGCAGTTACTCGGGCAGGGGTTATCCACCCCTCCACTTT	CASSYSGRGYPPLHF
NA	17	NA	TRBV4-2	TRBJ1-6	TGTGCCAGCAGCCAACAAATATGGGGGGCTGGTAATTCACCCCTCCACTTT	CASSQQIWGAGNSPLHF
NA	15	NA	TRBV6-6	TRBJ1-6	TGTGCCAGCAGTTACGCGGCTCAGGGTGATTCACCCCTCCACTTT	CASSYAAQGDSPLHF
NA	13	NA	TRBV14	TRBJ1-2	TGTGCCAGCAGCCCCCGACAGACAGATGGCTACACCTTC	CASSPRQTDGYTF
NA	16	NA	TRBV18	TRBJ1-1	TGTGCCAGCTCACCATGGGGGCAGCGCTTGAACACTGAAGCTTTCTTT	CASSPWGQRLNTEAFF